The rows below give T cell receptor beta chains drawn from one sample of a study of CD8 T cells in ankylosing spondylitis. TCRdb analysed the 5' RACE reads with MiXCR anew, one entry per CDR3 protein. The profile covers 800,000 to 900,000 distinct CDR3 sequences, with 10% to 15% appearing a single time and approximately 0.51% taken by the ten largest. Material: blood, either unsorted or a sorted T cell fraction (not recorded which). The receptors were sampled from a male donor with ankylosing spondylitis. CDR3s include the opening cysteine and the closing phenylalanine or tryptophan. Fields, in order: D gene, clone size, J gene, V gene, CDR3 DNA, CDR3 protein. D genes are given only for firm matches. Not all rows give a size; the values are once, few, many and, for expanded clones, a class.

D gene: NA; clone size: few; J gene: TRBJ2-4; V gene: TRBV7-2; CDR3 DNA: TGTGCCAGCAGCTTATGGGCGGAAGCCAAAAACATTCAGTACTTC; CDR3 protein: CASSLWAEAKNIQYF
D gene: NA; clone size: NA; J gene: TRBJ2-5; V gene: TRBV28; CDR3 DNA: TGTGCCAGCAGCCCCAATCCCGGGGAGACCCAGTACTTC; CDR3 protein: CASSPNPGETQYF
D gene: NA; clone size: NA; J gene: TRBJ2-7; V gene: TRBV7-2; CDR3 DNA: TGTGCCAGCAGCTTAGGGGGCCGCATGGGCCCGCGGTACGAGCAGTACTTC; CDR3 protein: CASSLGGRMGPRYEQYF
D gene: NA; clone size: NA; J gene: TRBJ2-3; V gene: TRBV18; CDR3 DNA: TGTGCCAGCTCACCAAACCTAGAGGATACGCAGTATTTT; CDR3 protein: CASSPNLEDTQYF
D gene: TRBD2; clone size: NA; J gene: TRBJ2-5; V gene: TRBV9; CDR3 DNA: TGTGCCAGCAGCGTAGGTCTGGGACTAGGCCAAGAGACCCAGTACTTC; CDR3 protein: CASSVGLGLGQETQYF
D gene: TRBD2; clone size: NA; J gene: TRBJ2-2; V gene: TRBV3-1; CDR3 DNA: TGTGCCAGCAGCCAAAGCGGGGGGGTAACCGGGGAGCTGTTTTTT; CDR3 protein: CASSQSGGVTGELFF
D gene: TRBD1; clone size: few; J gene: TRBJ1-5; V gene: TRBV7-9; CDR3 DNA: TGTGCCAGCAGCTCGGGAGGGGGCGCCGGGAGCAATCAGCCCCAGCATTTT; CDR3 protein: CASSSGGGAGSNQPQHF
D gene: TRBD1; clone size: NA; J gene: TRBJ1-6; V gene: TRBV20-1; CDR3 DNA: TGCAGTGCTGTCCAGGGGGAGCTAAATTCACCCCTCCACTTT; CDR3 protein: CSAVQGELNSPLHF
D gene: NA; clone size: NA; J gene: TRBJ1-1; V gene: TRBV7-8; CDR3 DNA: TGTGCCAGCAGCTTAATTCAGGGAGGGACTGAAGCTTTCTTT; CDR3 protein: CASSLIQGGTEAFF
D gene: TRBD1; clone size: few; J gene: TRBJ2-1; V gene: TRBV30; CDR3 DNA: TGTGCCTGGAGAGGAGGAGACAGGGACCGCAATGAGCAGTTCTTC; CDR3 protein: CAWRGGDRDRNEQFF
D gene: NA; clone size: NA; J gene: TRBJ2-2; V gene: TRBV3-1; CDR3 DNA: TGTGCCAGCAGCCCCGTCATTCCCGGGGAGCTGTTTTTT; CDR3 protein: CASSPVIPGELFF
D gene: TRBD1; clone size: NA; J gene: TRBJ2-5; V gene: TRBV29-1; CDR3 DNA: TGCAGCGTTGGGGACAGGCGCGGAGGGGGGACCCAGTACTTC; CDR3 protein: CSVGDRRGGGTQYF
D gene: NA; clone size: NA; J gene: TRBJ2-3; V gene: TRBV10-3; CDR3 DNA: TGTGCCATCAGGAGACGAGAGGATACGCAGTATTTT; CDR3 protein: CAIRRREDTQYF
D gene: NA; clone size: NA; J gene: TRBJ2-4; V gene: TRBV5-1; CDR3 DNA: TGCGCCAGCAGCTTGATCCCCGGCCGGGAAAACATTCAGTACTTC; CDR3 protein: CASSLIPGRENIQYF
D gene: TRBD2; clone size: many; J gene: TRBJ2-7; V gene: TRBV7-8; CDR3 DNA: TGTGCCAGCAGCTTAGGCCAGCGGGATGTCGAGCAGTACTTC; CDR3 protein: CASSLGQRDVEQYF
D gene: NA; clone size: few; J gene: TRBJ1-3; V gene: TRBV4-1; CDR3 DNA: TGCGCCAGCAGCCAAGGGGCCAGGGGAAGAAACACCATATATTTT; CDR3 protein: CASSQGARGRNTIYF
D gene: TRBD1; clone size: few; J gene: TRBJ1-1; V gene: TRBV20-1; CDR3 DNA: TGCAGTGCTTCAGGGGGATCTCCTGAAGCTTTCTTT; CDR3 protein: CSASGGSPEAFF
D gene: TRBD2; clone size: NA; J gene: TRBJ2-7; V gene: TRBV6-1; CDR3 DNA: TGTGCCAGCGCGGGGAGGGTAAACGACTACGAGCAGTACTTC; CDR3 protein: CASAGRVNDYEQYF
D gene: NA; clone size: NA; J gene: TRBJ1-5; V gene: TRBV7-2; CDR3 DNA: TGTGCCAGCAGCTTATTCAGGGGAGGCAATCAGCCCCAGCATTTT; CDR3 protein: CASSLFRGGNQPQHF
D gene: NA; clone size: few; J gene: TRBJ2-1; V gene: TRBV5-1; CDR3 DNA: TGCGCCAGCAGCCCCTGGACAGGGAGGGACAATGAGCAGTTCTTC; CDR3 protein: CASSPWTGRDNEQFF
D gene: NA; clone size: few; J gene: TRBJ1-4; V gene: TRBV7-6; CDR3 DNA: TGTGCCGCCGGGGGACCGACTAATGAAAAACTGTTTTTT; CDR3 protein: CAAGGPTNEKLFF
D gene: NA; clone size: once; J gene: TRBJ1-1; V gene: TRBV4-3; CDR3 DNA: TGCGCCAGCAGCCAAGTTTCGCAGGGCGCAGCTTTCTTT; CDR3 protein: CASSQVSQGAAFF
D gene: NA; clone size: once; J gene: TRBJ1-2; V gene: TRBV18; CDR3 DNA: TGTGCCAGCTCACCTGCAACGGCAGGGAGCCTTTTCAGCTATGGCTACACCTTC; CDR3 protein: CASSPATAGSLFSYGYTF
D gene: TRBD2; clone size: few; J gene: TRBJ2-7; V gene: TRBV15; CDR3 DNA: TGTGCCACCAGCTCCTCCGGGACTAGCGGACCTCCTACCTACGAGCAGTACTTC; CDR3 protein: CATSSSGTSGPPTYEQYF
D gene: TRBD2; clone size: NA; J gene: TRBJ2-1; V gene: TRBV5-1; CDR3 DNA: TGCGCCAGCAGCTGGGGACTAGCGGGGCATTCCTACAATGAGCAGTTCTTC; CDR3 protein: CASSWGLAGHSYNEQFF
D gene: TRBD2; clone size: few; J gene: TRBJ2-5; V gene: TRBV12-3/TRBV12-4; CDR3 DNA: TGTGCCAGCAGTTTACGGCATTTAGCGGGGGGGACCGGAGAGACCCAGTACTTC; CDR3 protein: CASSLRHLAGGTGETQYF
D gene: NA; clone size: many; J gene: TRBJ1-2; V gene: TRBV27; CDR3 DNA: TGTGCCAGCAGTTCGATTGGCCGCTATGGCTACACCTTC; CDR3 protein: CASSSIGRYGYTF
D gene: NA; clone size: many; J gene: TRBJ1-2; V gene: TRBV6-1; CDR3 DNA: TGTGCCAGCAGTCCCGGACCGCTCTATGGCTACACCTTC; CDR3 protein: CASSPGPLYGYTF
D gene: NA; clone size: few; J gene: TRBJ2-2; V gene: TRBV20-1; CDR3 DNA: TGCAGTGCTGGACGACACGTAATTGGCGGGGAGCTGTTTTTT; CDR3 protein: CSAGRHVIGGELFF
D gene: NA; clone size: NA; J gene: TRBJ1-1; V gene: TRBV5-1; CDR3 DNA: TGCGCCAGCAGCTTGGCGATCGGGGGAATGAACACTGAAGCTTTCTTT; CDR3 protein: CASSLAIGGMNTEAFF
D gene: NA; clone size: NA; J gene: TRBJ2-7; V gene: TRBV20-1; CDR3 DNA: TGCAGTGGGACCAGGCGGGAAGGCGAGCAGTACTTC; CDR3 protein: CSGTRREGEQYF
D gene: TRBD1; clone size: few; J gene: TRBJ2-3; V gene: TRBV6-1; CDR3 DNA: TGTGCCAGCAGTACCCGGGACAGGGGACGGGATACGCAGTATTTT; CDR3 protein: CASSTRDRGRDTQYF
D gene: NA; clone size: many; J gene: TRBJ2-4; V gene: TRBV20-1; CDR3 DNA: TGCAGTGCTCGGCCGGTTGGGGACATTCAGTACTTC; CDR3 protein: CSARPVGDIQYF
D gene: NA; clone size: few; J gene: TRBJ2-1; V gene: TRBV20-1; CDR3 DNA: TGCAGTGCAGAGGGGCGGGGGCAGGGGAATGAGCAGTTCTTC; CDR3 protein: CSAEGRGQGNEQFF
D gene: NA; clone size: many; J gene: TRBJ2-5; V gene: TRBV28; CDR3 DNA: TGTGCCAGCTCCCGTGGGGACCAAGAGACCCAGTACTTC; CDR3 protein: CASSRGDQETQYF
D gene: NA; clone size: many; J gene: TRBJ2-2; V gene: TRBV20-1; CDR3 DNA: TGCAGTGCTAGAGATCCAGGCCCGAAGAACACCGGGGAGCTGTTTTTT; CDR3 protein: CSARDPGPKNTGELFF
D gene: NA; clone size: NA; J gene: TRBJ2-3; V gene: TRBV29-1; CDR3 DNA: TGCAGCGTGGGAGGGGGGGCCGGCACAGATACGCAGTATTTT; CDR3 protein: CSVGGGAGTDTQYF
D gene: NA; clone size: many; J gene: TRBJ1-6; V gene: TRBV4-3; CDR3 DNA: TGCGCCAGCAGCCTACGCATTGTATCACCGAATTCACCCCTCCACTTT; CDR3 protein: CASSLRIVSPNSPLHF
D gene: NA; clone size: NA; J gene: TRBJ2-3; V gene: TRBV27; CDR3 DNA: TGTGCCAGCATGTATAAGGTTAGCACAGATACGCAGTATTTT; CDR3 protein: CASMYKVSTDTQYF
D gene: NA; clone size: few; J gene: TRBJ2-1; V gene: TRBV7-3; CDR3 DNA: TGTGCCAGCAGCTTAAAAGGATTAGGGGACAATGAGCAGTTCTTC; CDR3 protein: CASSLKGLGDNEQFF
D gene: NA; clone size: many; J gene: TRBJ2-5; V gene: TRBV7-3; CDR3 DNA: TGTGCCAGCAGCGGAGCGGGCCAAGAGACCCAGTACTTC; CDR3 protein: CASSGAGQETQYF
D gene: NA; clone size: few; J gene: TRBJ2-1; V gene: TRBV20-1; CDR3 DNA: TGCAGTGCTAGAGGTCCGGGACCTGAGCAGTTCTTC; CDR3 protein: CSARGPGPEQFF
D gene: TRBD2; clone size: few; J gene: TRBJ2-1; V gene: TRBV20-1; CDR3 DNA: TGCAGTGCTAGCTATGGGACTAGCGGTTACAATGAGCAGTTCTTC; CDR3 protein: CSASYGTSGYNEQFF
D gene: TRBD2; clone size: once; J gene: TRBJ2-3; V gene: TRBV11-3; CDR3 DNA: TGTGCCAGCAGCCCTAGGGGCAGGGTGGCAGCGGGAGGCCTAGGCGGCACAGATACGCAGTATTTT; CDR3 protein: CASSPRGRVAAGGLGGTDTQYF
D gene: NA; clone size: few; J gene: TRBJ2-7; V gene: TRBV20-1; CDR3 DNA: TGCAGTGCTATATCGGAGGGAGGCGCCTACGAGCAGTACTTC; CDR3 protein: CSAISEGGAYEQYF
D gene: NA; clone size: NA; J gene: TRBJ1-1; V gene: TRBV18; CDR3 DNA: TGTGCCAGCTCACCATTGGCCCCCTCGGGGCCCACTGAAGCTTTCTTT; CDR3 protein: CASSPLAPSGPTEAFF
D gene: TRBD2; clone size: few; J gene: TRBJ2-3; V gene: TRBV5-1; CDR3 DNA: TGCGCCAGCAGCTTGGCCCGGGAGGTGGGCACGGATACGCAGTATTTT; CDR3 protein: CASSLAREVGTDTQYF
D gene: NA; clone size: NA; J gene: TRBJ2-7; V gene: TRBV20-1; CDR3 DNA: TGCAGTGCCATCCCCGGGGGCAACTCCTACGAGCAGTACTTC; CDR3 protein: CSAIPGGNSYEQYF
D gene: NA; clone size: many; J gene: TRBJ2-4; V gene: TRBV5-1; CDR3 DNA: TGCGCCAGCAGCTTGGGTGACATTCAGTACTTC; CDR3 protein: CASSLGDIQYF
D gene: TRBD2; clone size: few; J gene: TRBJ2-1; V gene: TRBV12-5; CDR3 DNA: TGTGCTAGTGGTTCCCCCGGGACTACCTACAATGAGCAGTTCTTC; CDR3 protein: CASGSPGTTYNEQFF
D gene: NA; clone size: few; J gene: TRBJ2-7; V gene: TRBV7-8; CDR3 DNA: TGTGCCAGCAGCTTAGCCAGGGCCGAGCAGTACTTC; CDR3 protein: CASSLARAEQYF
D gene: NA; clone size: many; J gene: TRBJ2-1; V gene: TRBV20-1; CDR3 DNA: TGCAGTGCCACCGGGGGATCCTACAATGAGCAGTTCTTC; CDR3 protein: CSATGGSYNEQFF